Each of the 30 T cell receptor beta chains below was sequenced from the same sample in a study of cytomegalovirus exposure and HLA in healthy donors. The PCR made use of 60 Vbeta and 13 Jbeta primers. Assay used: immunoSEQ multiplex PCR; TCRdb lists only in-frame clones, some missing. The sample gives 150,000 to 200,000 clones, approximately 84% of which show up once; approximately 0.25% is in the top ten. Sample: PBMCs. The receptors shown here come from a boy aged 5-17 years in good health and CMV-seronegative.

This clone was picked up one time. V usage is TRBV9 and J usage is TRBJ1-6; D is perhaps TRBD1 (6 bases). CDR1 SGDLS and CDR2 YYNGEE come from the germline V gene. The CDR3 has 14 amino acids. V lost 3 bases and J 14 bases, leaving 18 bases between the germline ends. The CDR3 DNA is TGTGCCAGCAGCGAGAGACAGGTGGGTTCCACCCTCCACTTT. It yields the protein CASSERQVGSTLHF.

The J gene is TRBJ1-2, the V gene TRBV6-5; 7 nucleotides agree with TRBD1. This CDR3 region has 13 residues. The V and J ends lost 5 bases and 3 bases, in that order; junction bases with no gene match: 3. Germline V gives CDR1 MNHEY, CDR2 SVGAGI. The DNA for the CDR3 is TGTGCCAGCAGTCGACAGGGAGACTATGGCTACACCTTC. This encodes CASSRQGDYGYTF.

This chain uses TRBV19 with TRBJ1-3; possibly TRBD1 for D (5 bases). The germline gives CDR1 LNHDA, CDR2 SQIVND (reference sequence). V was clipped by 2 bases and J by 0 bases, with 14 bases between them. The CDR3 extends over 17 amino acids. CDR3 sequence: CASSISTGLRSGNTIYF. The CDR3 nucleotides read TGTGCCAGTAGTATATCCACGGGACTCCGCTCTGGAAACACCATATATTTT. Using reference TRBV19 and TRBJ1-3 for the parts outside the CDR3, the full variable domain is DGGITQSPKYLFRKEGQNVTLSCEQNLNHDAMYWYRQDPGQGLRLIYYSQIVNDFQKGDIAEGYSVSREKKESFPLTVTSAQKNPTAFYLCASSISTGLRSGNTIYFGEGSWLTVV.

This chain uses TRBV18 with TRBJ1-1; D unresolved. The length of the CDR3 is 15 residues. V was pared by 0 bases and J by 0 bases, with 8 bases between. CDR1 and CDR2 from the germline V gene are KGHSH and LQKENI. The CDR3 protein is CASSPPGGMNTEAFF. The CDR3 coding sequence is TGTGCCAGCTCACCACCTGGAGGCATGAACACTGAAGCTTTCTTT.

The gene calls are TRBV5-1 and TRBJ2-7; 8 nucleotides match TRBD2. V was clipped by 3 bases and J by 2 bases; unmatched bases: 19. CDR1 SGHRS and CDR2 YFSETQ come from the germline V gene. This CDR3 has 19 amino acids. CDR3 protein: CASSWGTSPLVLNPYEQYF. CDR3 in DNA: TGCGCCAGCAGCTGGGGGACTAGTCCCTTAGTTCTGAACCCCTACGAGCAGTACTTC.

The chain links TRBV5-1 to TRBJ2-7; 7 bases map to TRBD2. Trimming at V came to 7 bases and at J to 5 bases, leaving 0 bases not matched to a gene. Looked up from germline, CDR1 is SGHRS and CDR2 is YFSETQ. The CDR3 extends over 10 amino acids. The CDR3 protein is CASGGDEQYF. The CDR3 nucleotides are TGCGCCAGCGGGGGGGACGAGCAGTACTTC.

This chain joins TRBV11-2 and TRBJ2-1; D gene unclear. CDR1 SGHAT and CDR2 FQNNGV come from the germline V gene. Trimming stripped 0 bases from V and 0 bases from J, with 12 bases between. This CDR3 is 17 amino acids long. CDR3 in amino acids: CASSLDGPLSSYNEQFF. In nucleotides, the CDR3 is TGTGCCAGCAGCTTAGATGGCCCCCTCAGCTCCTACAATGAGCAGTTCTTC.

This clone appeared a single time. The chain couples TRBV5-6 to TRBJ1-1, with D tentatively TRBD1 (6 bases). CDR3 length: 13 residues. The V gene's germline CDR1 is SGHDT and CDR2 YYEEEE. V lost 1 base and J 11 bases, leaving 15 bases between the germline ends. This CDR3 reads CASSLLGARMAFF. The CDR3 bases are TGTGCCAGCAGCTTGTTGGGGGCGCGAATGGCTTTCTTT. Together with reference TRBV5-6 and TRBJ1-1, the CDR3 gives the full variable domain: DAGVTQSPTHLIKTRGQQVTLRCSPKSGHDTVSWYQQALGQGPQFIFQYYEEEERQRGNFPDRFSGHQFPNYSSELNVNALLLGDSALYLCASSLLGARMAFFGQGTRLTVV.

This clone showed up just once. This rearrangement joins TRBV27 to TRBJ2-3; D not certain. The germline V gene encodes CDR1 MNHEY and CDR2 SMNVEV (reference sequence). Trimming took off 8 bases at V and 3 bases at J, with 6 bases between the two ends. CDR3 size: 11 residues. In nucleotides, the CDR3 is TGTGCCAGCGGCATGACAGATACGCAGTATTTT. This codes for CASGMTDTQYF.

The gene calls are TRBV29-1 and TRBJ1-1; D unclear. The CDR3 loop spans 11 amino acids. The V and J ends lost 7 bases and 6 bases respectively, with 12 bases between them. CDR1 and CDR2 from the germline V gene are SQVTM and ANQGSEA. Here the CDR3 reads CSGKEGAEAFF. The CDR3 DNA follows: TGCAGCGGTAAGGAGGGTGCTGAAGCTTTCTTT.

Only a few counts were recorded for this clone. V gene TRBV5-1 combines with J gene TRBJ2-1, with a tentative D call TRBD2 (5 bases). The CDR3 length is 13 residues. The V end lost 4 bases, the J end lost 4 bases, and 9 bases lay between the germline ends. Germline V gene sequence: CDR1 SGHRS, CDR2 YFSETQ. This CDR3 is CASSQDSYNEQFF. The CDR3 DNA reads TGCGCCAGCAGCCAGGACTCTTACAATGAGCAGTTCTTC.

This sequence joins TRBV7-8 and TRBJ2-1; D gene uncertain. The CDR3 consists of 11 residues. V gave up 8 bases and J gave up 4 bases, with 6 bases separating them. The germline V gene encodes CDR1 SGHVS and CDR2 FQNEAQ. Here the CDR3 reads CASRVYNEQFF. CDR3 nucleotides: TGTGCCAGCCGGGTATACAATGAGCAGTTCTTC.

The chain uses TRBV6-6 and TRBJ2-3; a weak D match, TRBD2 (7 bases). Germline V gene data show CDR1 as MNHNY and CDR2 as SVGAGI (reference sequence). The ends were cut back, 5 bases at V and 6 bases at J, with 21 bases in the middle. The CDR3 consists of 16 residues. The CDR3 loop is CASSLSGVRETDTQYF. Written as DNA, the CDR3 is TGTGCCAGCAGTCTTTCAGGGGTGCGGGAGACTGATACGCAGTATTTT.

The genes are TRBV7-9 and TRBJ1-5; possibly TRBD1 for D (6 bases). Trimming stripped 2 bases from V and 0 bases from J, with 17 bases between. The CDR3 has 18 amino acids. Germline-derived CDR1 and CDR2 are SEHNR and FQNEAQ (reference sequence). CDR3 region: CASSLSYGQTHSNQPQHF. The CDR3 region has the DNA TGTGCCAGCAGCTTATCGTACGGACAGACCCATAGCAATCAGCCCCAGCATTTT.

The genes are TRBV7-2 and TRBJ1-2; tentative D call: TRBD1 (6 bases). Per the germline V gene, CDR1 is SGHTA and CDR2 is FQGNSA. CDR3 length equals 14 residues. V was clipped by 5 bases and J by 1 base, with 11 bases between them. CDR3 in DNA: TGTGCCAGCAGCCGGGACACGGGTAACTATGGCTACACCTTC. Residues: CASSRDTGNYGYTF.

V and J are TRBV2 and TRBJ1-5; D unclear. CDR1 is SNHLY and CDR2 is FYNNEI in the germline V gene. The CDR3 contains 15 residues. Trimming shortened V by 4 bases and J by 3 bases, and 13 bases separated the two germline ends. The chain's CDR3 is CASSVVRSYNQPQHF. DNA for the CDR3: TGTGCCAGCAGTGTGGTCAGATCTTACAATCAGCCCCAGCATTTT.

In DNA, the CDR3 is TGTGCCAGCAGCCGACTGGGGAACACTGAAGCTTTCTTT. Translating gives CASSRLGNTEAFF. The V and J genes are TRBV6-1 and TRBJ1-1; D is uncertain. The CDR3 runs 13 residues. V was clipped by 6 bases and J by 1 base, with 9 bases between them. Germline CDR1 is MNHNS and CDR2 is SASEGT.

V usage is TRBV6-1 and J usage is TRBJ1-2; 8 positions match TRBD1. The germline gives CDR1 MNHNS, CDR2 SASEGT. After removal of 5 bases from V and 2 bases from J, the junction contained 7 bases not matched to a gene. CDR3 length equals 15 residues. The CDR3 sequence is CASSMTTGVNYGYTF. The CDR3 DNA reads TGTGCCAGCAGTATGACGACAGGGGTGAACTATGGCTACACCTTC.

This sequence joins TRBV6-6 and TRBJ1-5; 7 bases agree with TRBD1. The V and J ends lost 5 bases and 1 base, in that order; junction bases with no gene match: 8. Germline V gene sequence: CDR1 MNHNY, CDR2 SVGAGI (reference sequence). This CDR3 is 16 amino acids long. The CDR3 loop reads CASSTRQGSSNQPQHF. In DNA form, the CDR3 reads TGTGCCAGCAGTACAAGACAGGGAAGCAGCAATCAGCCCCAGCATTTT.

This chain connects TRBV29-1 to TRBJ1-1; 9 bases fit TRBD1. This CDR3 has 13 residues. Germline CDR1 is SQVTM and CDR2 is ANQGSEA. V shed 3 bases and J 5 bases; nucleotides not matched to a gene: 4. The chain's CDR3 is CSVEGQGGTEAFF. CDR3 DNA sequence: TGCAGCGTTGAGGGACAGGGAGGAACTGAAGCTTTCTTT.

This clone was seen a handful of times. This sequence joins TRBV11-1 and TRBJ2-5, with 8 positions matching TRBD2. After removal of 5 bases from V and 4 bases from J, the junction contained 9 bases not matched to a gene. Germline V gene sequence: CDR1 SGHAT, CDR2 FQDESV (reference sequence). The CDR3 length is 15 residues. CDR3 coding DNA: TGTGCCAGCAGCCCGACGGCGGGGGGTCGAGAGACCCAGTACTTC. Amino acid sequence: CASSPTAGGRETQYF.

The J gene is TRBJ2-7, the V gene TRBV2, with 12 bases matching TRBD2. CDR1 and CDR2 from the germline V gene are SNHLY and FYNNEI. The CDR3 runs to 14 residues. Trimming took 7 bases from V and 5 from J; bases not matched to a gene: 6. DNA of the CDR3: TGTGCCAGCACCCTAGCGGGAGGGCTTCACGAGCAGTACTTC. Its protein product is CASTLAGGLHEQYF.

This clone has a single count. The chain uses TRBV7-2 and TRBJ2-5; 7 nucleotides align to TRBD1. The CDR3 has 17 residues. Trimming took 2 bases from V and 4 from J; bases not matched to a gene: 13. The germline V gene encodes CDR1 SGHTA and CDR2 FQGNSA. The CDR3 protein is CASSLRAGGSGGETQYF. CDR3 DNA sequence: TGTGCCAGCAGCTTACGAGCAGGGGGATCTGGGGGAGAGACCCAGTACTTC.

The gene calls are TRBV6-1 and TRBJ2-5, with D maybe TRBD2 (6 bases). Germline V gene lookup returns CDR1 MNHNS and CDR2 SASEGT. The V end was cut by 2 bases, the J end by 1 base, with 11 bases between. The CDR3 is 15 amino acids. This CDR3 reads CASSEWGGTQETQYF. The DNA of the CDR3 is TGTGCCAGCAGTGAATGGGGAGGAACCCAAGAGACCCAGTACTTC.

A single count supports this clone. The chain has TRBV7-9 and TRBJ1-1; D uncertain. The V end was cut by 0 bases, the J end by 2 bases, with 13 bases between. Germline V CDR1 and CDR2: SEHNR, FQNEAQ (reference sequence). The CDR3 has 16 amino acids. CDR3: CASSLAGGRDNTEAFF. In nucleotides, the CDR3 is TGTGCCAGCAGCTTAGCGGGCGGGCGGGATAACACTGAAGCTTTCTTT.

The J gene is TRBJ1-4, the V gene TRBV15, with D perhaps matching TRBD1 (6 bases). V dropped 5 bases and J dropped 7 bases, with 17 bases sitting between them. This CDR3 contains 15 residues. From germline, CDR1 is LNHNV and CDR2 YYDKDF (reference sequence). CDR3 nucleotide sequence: TGTGCCACCAGCTACCCCAGGGGATTGGGTGAAAAACTGTTTTTT. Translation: CATSYPRGLGEKLFF.

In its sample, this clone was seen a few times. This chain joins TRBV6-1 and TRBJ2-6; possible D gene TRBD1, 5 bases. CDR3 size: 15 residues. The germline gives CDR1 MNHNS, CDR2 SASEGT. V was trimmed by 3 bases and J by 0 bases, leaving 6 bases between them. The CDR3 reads CASSDDSSGANVLTF. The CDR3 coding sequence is TGTGCCAGCAGTGATGACAGCTCTGGGGCCAACGTCCTGACTTTC.

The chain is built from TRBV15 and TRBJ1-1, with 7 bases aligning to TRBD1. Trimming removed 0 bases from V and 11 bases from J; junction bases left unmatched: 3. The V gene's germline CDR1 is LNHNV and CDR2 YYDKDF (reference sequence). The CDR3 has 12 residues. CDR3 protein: CATSRDSGGAFF. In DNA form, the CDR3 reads TGTGCCACCAGCAGAGACTCAGGGGGGGCTTTCTTT.

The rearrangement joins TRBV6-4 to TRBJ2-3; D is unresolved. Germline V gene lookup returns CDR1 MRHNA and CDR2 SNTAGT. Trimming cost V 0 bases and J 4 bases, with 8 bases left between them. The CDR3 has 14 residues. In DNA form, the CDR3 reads TGTGCCAGCAGTGACTCGATCGGTTCAGATACGCAGTATTTT. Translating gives CASSDSIGSDTQYF.

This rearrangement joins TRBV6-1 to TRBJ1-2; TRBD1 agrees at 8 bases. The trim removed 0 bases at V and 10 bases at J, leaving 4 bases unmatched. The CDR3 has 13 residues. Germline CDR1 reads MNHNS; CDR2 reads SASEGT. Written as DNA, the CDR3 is TGTGCCAGCAGTGAAGCCAGGGGGCGCGTCTACACCTTC. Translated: CASSEARGRVYTF.